A single sample is the source of the 26 T cell receptor beta chains below, sequenced in a study of tumor-infiltrating lymphocytes in primary liver carcinoma. From unsorted bulk tissue weighing roughly 17-32 mg, DNA and RNA were co-extracted. A primer matching the constant region was used to make TCR beta cDNA from 500 to 600 ng of total RNA. Employing slightly modified ARM-PCR, three nested multiplex PCR rounds were run, and these gave rise to the TCR beta libraries. TRBV1-TRBV30 forward primers paired with a C-beta reverse primer were used in the first two PCR rounds, which ran roughly 9 cycles each. TCRdb reprocessed the multiplex PCR reads via MiXCR and lists one record per CDR3 protein. In the table there are roughly 100,000 distinct CDR3 sequences, roughly 80% of which are singletons. The sample taken for sequencing was liver tumor tissue from sampling region 3. Subset: tumor region T3, left-lateral pole. The origin of the receptors is a man aged 40-49 years with primary liver carcinoma and hepatitis B virus infection.

V gene TRBV6-1 combines with J gene TRBJ2-1, with D possibly being TRBD2 (5 bases). With 7 bases removed from V and 7 bases from J, the gap between germline ends came to 17 bases. The germline V gene encodes CDR1 MNHNS and CDR2 SASEGT. The CDR3 is 14 residues long. The CDR3 loop reads CASIGYSERNEQFF. The CDR3 DNA follows: TGTGCCAGCATAGGTTATAGCGAGAGAAATGAGCAGTTCTTC.

Of note for this clonotype: At one end the junction does not follow the germline gene, possibly because of a read error. The CDR3 sequence: CASTLRLAGDSIETQYF. CDR3 DNA: TGTGCCAGCACCTTAAGACTAGCAGGTGACTCGATCGAGACACAGTACTTC. The rearrangement links TRBV11-2 to TRBJ2-5; TRBD2 matches 7 bases. The CDR3 has 17 residues. Germline CDR1 reads SGHAT; CDR2 reads FQNNGV.

As for this clonotype: An end of the junction does not agree with germline; a read error may underlie this. The chain combines TRBV12-5 with TRBJ2-1, with D unclear. This CDR3 comprises 19 residues. The germline CDR1 and CDR2 sequences are LGHNT and FRNRAP. For the CDR3, the DNA is TGTGCTAGCGGTTTGGTACTGGGTTCGACCGTGGACCCATACAATGAGCAGTTCTTC. Translation: CASGLVLGSTVDPYNEQFF.

The chain is built from TRBV28 and TRBJ2-5; 8 bases map to TRBD2. Germline V gene lookup returns CDR1 MDHEN and CDR2 SYDVKM. J was trimmed by 2 bases and V by 7 bases; bases with no gene match: 9. The CDR3 sequence is 15 residues long. CDR3 in DNA: TGTGCCAGCATCTCCGGGAGGGGAGCGCAAGAGACCCAGTACTTC. Residues: CASISGRGAQETQYF.

This clonotype was recorded many times. The chain links TRBV5-1 to TRBJ2-1; 9 bases fit TRBD1. Germline trimming cut 0 bases from V and 8 bases from J; bases unmatched to any gene: 6. The CDR3 is 15 residues long. The germline V gene has CDR1 SGHRS and CDR2 YFSETQ. CDR3 coding DNA: TGCGCCAGCAGCTTGGACCTACAGGGGGCCGATGAGCAGTTCTTC. Encoded protein: CASSLDLQGADEQFF.

About this clonotype: The CDR3 does not end in the conserved phenylalanine or tryptophan, so this is likely a read error. The chain joins TRBV28 to TRBJ2-7, with a tentative D call TRBD1 (6 bases). Germline values: CDR1 MDHEN, CDR2 SYDVKM. The CDR3 extends over 14 amino acids. V lost 5 bases to trimming and J lost 0 bases, with 11 bases between them. The CDR3 here is CASSLDSCSYEQYC. CDR3 coding DNA: TGTGCCAGCAGTCTGGACAGTTGCTCCTACGAGCAGTACTGC.

In regard to this clonotype: One end of the junction varies from germline; a read error may be responsible. J is TRBJ2-7 and V is TRBV5-6, with 12 bases fitting TRBD2. The CDR3 loop spans 16 amino acids. Germline V gives CDR1 SGHDT, CDR2 YYEEEE. CDR3 region: CASSPWTSGKTNEHYF. The CDR3 DNA sequence: TGTGCCAGCAGCCCCTGGACTAGCGGGAAGACCAACGAGCATTACTTC.

This clonotype was seen repeatedly, ten times or more. This chain links TRBV5-1 with TRBJ1-1, with unresolved D. V shed 4 bases and J shed 0 bases, with 13 bases lying between them. Germline CDR1 is SGHRS and CDR2 is YFSETQ. This CDR3 is 15 amino acids long. This CDR3 reads CASSEQNGMNTEAFF. The CDR3, as DNA: TGCGCCAGCAGCGAACAAAATGGGATGAACACTGAAGCTTTCTTT.

V is TRBV7-8 and J is TRBJ2-5, with D maybe TRBD1 (6 bases). The germline gives CDR1 SGHVS, CDR2 FQNEAQ. V was trimmed by 7 bases and J by 4 bases, leaving 16 bases between them. There are 14 residues in the CDR3. In DNA, the CDR3 is TGTGCCAGCATGCAAGGGACAACCCGAGAGACCCAGTACTTC. Encoded protein: CASMQGTTRETQYF. Using reference TRBV7-8 and TRBJ2-5 for the parts outside the CDR3, the full variable domain is GAGVSQSPRYKVAKRGQDVALRCDPISGHVSLFWYQQALGQGPEFLTYFQNEAQLDKSGLPSDRFFAERPEGSVSTLKIQRTQQEDSAVYLCASMQGTTRETQYFGPGTRLLVL.

Comment on this clonotype: At one boundary the junction diverges from the germline segment, which might be a read error. The V call is TRBV6-6, the J call TRBJ1-3; the D gene is possibly TRBD1 (5 bases). The germline V gene has CDR1 MNHNY and CDR2 SVGAGI (reference sequence). CDR3 size: 15 residues. The DNA of the CDR3 is TGTGCCAGCAGTCCACCATGGGGCAACGGAAACACTATATATTTT. This sequence encodes CASSPPWGNGNTIYF.

The rearrangement uses TRBV11-1 and TRBJ2-1; D gene ambiguous. V was trimmed by 7 bases and J by 4 bases, leaving 11 bases between them. CDR1 and CDR2 (germline): SGHAT, FQDESV (reference sequence). This CDR3 comprises 13 residues. CDR3 nucleotides: TGTGCCAGCACTTCCCGGAGATACAATGAGCAGTTCTTC. Protein sequence: CASTSRRYNEQFF. Variable domain in full (rest from reference TRBV11-1 and TRBJ2-1): EAEVAQSPRYKITEKSQAVAFWCDPISGHATLYWYRQILGQGPELLVQFQDESVVDDSQLPKDRFSAERLKGVDSTLKIQPAELGDSAMYLCASTSRRYNEQFFGPGTRLTVL.

As concerns this clonotype: It is likely a read error, because the conserved phenylalanine at the end of the CDR3 is missing. V is TRBV11-2 and J is TRBJ2-7; tentative D call: TRBD1 (6 bases). There are 14 residues in the CDR3. Per germline, CDR1 SGHAT and CDR2 FQNNGV. The CDR3 DNA follows: TGTACCAGCAGCTCTAACAGGGACTCCTACGAGCAGTACTTG. Residues: CTSSSNRDSYEQYL.

To note about this clonotype: Germline is not matched at one junction end, which may reflect a read error. The genes are TRBV6-1 and TRBJ1-1, with 7 bases identical to TRBD1. The CDR3 is 11 amino acids. Germline loops: CDR1 MNHNS, CDR2 SASEGT. This CDR3 reads CASRPGQIALF. The DNA for the CDR3 is TGTGCCAGCAGGCCGGGACAGATAGCATTATTT.

For this clonotype: One end of the junction does not line up with germline, which may come from a read error. J is TRBJ1-6 and V is TRBV6-6, with D possibly TRBD1 on 6 matching bases. Looked up from germline, CDR1 is MNHNY and CDR2 is SVGAGI (reference sequence). This CDR3 has 16 amino acids. The CDR3 here is CAISLSEGGLGSPPHF. The CDR3 DNA sequence: TGTGCCATCAGTTTATCAGAGGGGGGACTAGGTTCACCCCCTCACTTT.

This clonotype was detected once. The junction shows a germline mismatch at one end, possibly a read error. This chain joins TRBV6-6 and TRBJ2-4, with D hard to call. Germline lookup yields CDR1 MNHNY and CDR2 SVGAGI (reference sequence). The CDR3 is 14 amino acids. The CDR3 DNA sequence: TGTCCCAGCAGCCCCGGCCAAGCCAAAAACGTTCAGTACTTC. Translated, it gives CPSSPGQAKNVQYF.

A remark on this clonotype: Germline is not matched at one junction end, which may reflect a read error. The rearrangement uses TRBV6-2 or TRBV6-3 and TRBJ2-7; D call uncertain. This CDR3 spans 14 amino acids. In germline, CDR1 is MNHEY, CDR2 SVGEGT. In nucleotides, the CDR3 is TGTTCCAGCAGTTACTCTGACATCTCCTACGAGCAGTATTTC. Amino acid sequence: CSSSYSDISYEQYF.

The chain carries TRBV5-4 and TRBJ2-2; D may be TRBD2 (6 bases). Per germline, CDR1 SGHNT and CDR2 YYREEE (reference sequence). Trimming removed 2 bases at V and 5 bases at J, with 22 bases between. The CDR3 covers 18 residues. CDR3 sequence: CASSFGRNRASGTGELFF. CDR3 DNA: TGTGCCAGCAGCTTTGGGCGAAATAGGGCAAGCGGGACCGGGGAGCTGTTTTTT.

Comment on this clonotype: The junction and the germline gene differ at one end; a read error may be behind it. The rearrangement joins TRBV28 to TRBJ2-7; D not resolved. The CDR3 contains 14 residues. Per germline, CDR1 MDHEN and CDR2 SYDVKM. The CDR3 reads CASSPRQEYYERYF. CDR3 nucleotide sequence: TGTGCCAGCAGTCCTCGACAAGAGTACTACGAGCGGTACTTC.

Turning to this clonotype: One end of the junction does not line up with germline, which may come from a read error. The rearrangement uses TRBV12-3 or TRBV12-4 and TRBJ2-5, with a weak D call TRBD2 (5 bases). The CDR3 totals 13 residues. The CDR3 coding sequence is TGTGCCAGCGGTTTAATTGAGTGGGAGACCCAGTGCTTC. The encoded protein is CASGLIEWETQCF.

Remarks on this clonotype: Sequence at one end of the junction differs from germline and may be a read error. V gene TRBV10-3 combines with J gene TRBJ2-3; 10 bases are shared with TRBD1. CDR1 ENHRY and CDR2 SYGVKD come from the germline V gene. There are 15 residues in the CDR3. The CDR3: CAISGTGDLTDTQYF. The CDR3 DNA follows: TGTGCAATCAGTGGGACAGGGGACCTCACAGATACGCAGTATTTT.

This sequence joins TRBV29-1 and TRBJ1-2; weak D call: TRBD1 (5 bases). CDR1 and CDR2 (germline): SQVTM, ANQGSEA. The CDR3 is made up of 14 amino acids. The germline V and J ends were trimmed by 1 base and 6 bases, with 15 bases remaining between them. The CDR3: CSVEAEEGVNGYTF. CDR3 nucleotide sequence: TGCAGCGTTGAAGCCGAAGAAGGGGTGAATGGCTACACCTTC.

About this clonotype: The junction differs from germline at one of its ends, possibly a read error. This chain links TRBV5-5 with TRBJ2-1, with 7 bases matching TRBD2. Germline V gene lookup returns CDR1 SGHKS and CDR2 YYEKEE (reference sequence). The CDR3 loop spans 15 amino acids. In DNA form, the CDR3 reads TGTGCCAGCAGCCCATTGAGCGGGATCTACAATGAGCAATTCTTC. Translation: CASSPLSGIYNEQFF.

In regard to this clonotype: The CDR3 does not end in the conserved phenylalanine or tryptophan, so this is likely a read error. The chain uses TRBV11-1 and TRBJ2-4; TRBD2 aligns across 8 bases. The CDR3 has 17 residues. V dropped 3 bases and J dropped 2; count of bases not matched to a gene: 9. The V gene's germline CDR1 is SGHAT and CDR2 FQDESV (reference sequence). CDR3 sequence: CASSFPGTSRTKNIQYL. The CDR3 bases are TGTGCCAGCAGCTTTCCTGGGACTAGTCGGACCAAAAACATTCAGTACCTC.

With respect to this clonotype: A read error may explain this, as a much larger clone is one base away. V gene TRBV7-9 combines with J gene TRBJ2-4, with 9 bases matching TRBD1. Germline loops: CDR1 SEHNR, CDR2 FQNEAQ (reference sequence). The CDR3 spans 16 residues. The CDR3 DNA reads as TGTGCCAACAGCTCACAGGGGGCGCAGGCCAAAAACATTCAGTACTTC. This codes for CANSSQGAQAKNIQYF. The full variable domain, in which reference TRBV7-9 and TRBJ2-4 provide the parts outside the CDR3, is DTGVSQNPRHKITKRGQNVTFRCDPISEHNRLYWYRQTLGQGPEFLTYFQNEAQLEKSRLLSDRFSAERPKGSFSTLEIQRTEQGDSAMYLCANSSQGAQAKNIQYFGAGTRLSVL.

This clonotype has only one observation. This chain connects TRBV6-6 to TRBJ1-5; D remains unclear. The CDR3 length is 14 residues. Germline V gene data show CDR1 as MNHNY and CDR2 as SVGAGI (reference sequence). The germline V and J ends were trimmed by 4 bases and 2 bases, with 9 bases remaining between them. This chain's CDR3 is CASSLGNGNQPQHF. The CDR3 coding sequence is TGTGCCAGCAGTTTGGGTAACGGCAATCAGCCCCAGCATTTT.

Regarding this clonotype: The junction shows a germline mismatch at one end, possibly a read error. V is TRBV11-1 and J is TRBJ2-7; D unresolved. The CDR3 runs to 13 residues. Germline V gene sequence: CDR1 SGHAT, CDR2 FQDESV (reference sequence). The CDR3 DNA is TGTGCCAGCAGCGGGAAGCGATCCTACAAGCAATACTTC. Its protein is CASSGKRSYKQYF.